This T cell receptor beta chain was recovered during a study of blood T cell repertoires in COVID-19. Assay used: immunoSEQ multiplex PCR; TCRdb lists only in-frame clones, some missing. This table holds some 170,000 clones, 85% found once. With 4 bases clipped from V and 6 bases from J, the junction kept 10 bases outside the gene matches. The CDR3 has 15 amino acids. Germline V gives CDR1 KGHDR, CDR2 SFDVKD. This chain uses TRBV24-1 with TRBJ1-2; 7 bases are a match to TRBD1. The sample comprised PBMCs or T cells enriched from blood (not recorded which). The clonotype originates from a man aged 35 to 55 who had recovered from COVID-19. DNA for the CDR3: TGTGCCACCAGTGACAAACAGGGGTTAAAGGATGGCTACACCTTC. Amino acids: CATSDKQGLKDGYTF.